These 16 T cell receptor beta chains were all obtained from the same sample, sequenced in a study of control samples from healthy donors and cancer patients. The repertoire was sequenced with immunoSEQ multiplex PCR; TCRdb's copy has only in-frame clones and lacks some. The table shows about 130,000 clones, with about 90% occurring only once. Sample: blood. The receptors were sampled from a young man in good health.

The chain couples TRBV19 to TRBJ2-3; TRBD1 is a possible D gene (6 bases). The germline V gene has CDR1 LNHDA and CDR2 SQIVND (reference sequence). The CDR3 totals 14 residues. V lost 7 bases and J 8 bases, leaving 19 bases between the germline ends. The CDR3 DNA reads TGTGCCAGTAATCCCGGGACACCTCCACGTACGCAGTATTTT. Its translation: CASNPGTPPRTQYF.

V and J are TRBV7-3 and TRBJ1-2; D not resolved. Germline CDR1 and CDR2: SGHTA and FQGTGA. CDR3 length equals 13 residues. Between the trimmed V and J ends, which lost 0 bases and 6 bases, there was a span of 8 bases. CDR3 sequence reads: CASSLTATNGYTF. CDR3 DNA sequence: TGTGCCAGCAGCTTAACAGCGACGAATGGCTACACCTTC.

The rearrangement links TRBV2 to TRBJ1-5; tentative D call: TRBD1 (6 bases). The V end was cut by 7 bases, the J end by 6 bases, with 16 bases between. The CDR3 has 14 amino acids. From germline, CDR1 is SNHLY and CDR2 FYNNEI. Here the CDR3 reads CASTRRGGGQPQHF. CDR3 coding DNA: TGTGCCAGCACCCGGAGAGGGGGGGGTCAGCCCCAGCATTTT.

As DNA, the CDR3 is TGTGCCAGTAGTCCCGCCTCGGGGAGTTTGAATGGCTACACCTTC. It translates to CASSPASGSLNGYTF. V is TRBV19 and J is TRBJ1-2; D gene unclear. V lost 5 bases and J 6 bases, leaving 19 bases between the germline ends. This CDR3 is built from 15 residues. CDR1 is LNHDA, CDR2 SQIVND, per germline (reference sequence).

V and J are TRBV7-2 and TRBJ1-4, with D uncertain. Trimming removed 6 bases at V and 2 bases at J, with 16 bases between. Per the germline V gene, CDR1 is SGHTA and CDR2 is FQGNSA. The CDR3 totals 16 residues. For the CDR3, the DNA is TGTGCCAGCAGACCGAACTGGAGTGGGACTAATGAAAAACTGTTTTTT. Residues: CASRPNWSGTNEKLFF.

V usage is TRBV18 and J usage is TRBJ1-5; TRBD1 aligns across 7 bases. The V gene's germline CDR1 is KGHSH and CDR2 LQKENI. The CDR3 consists of 14 residues. With 2 bases clipped from V and 2 bases from J, the junction kept 0 bases outside the gene matches. This CDR3 reads CASSPTGGNQPQHF. CDR3 coding DNA: TGTGCCAGCTCACCAACAGGGGGCAATCAGCCCCAGCATTTT.

This CDR3 reads CASSPDRGVGAFF. The DNA for the CDR3 is TGTGCCAGCAGTCCGGACAGGGGGGTTGGAGCTTTCTTT. V usage is TRBV6-5 and J usage is TRBJ1-1; 10 bases align to TRBD1. Germline trimming cut 5 bases from V and 10 bases from J; bases unmatched to any gene: 7. CDR1 is MNHEY and CDR2 is SVGAGI in the germline V gene. The CDR3 is 13 amino acids.

V and J are TRBV12-2 and TRBJ2-1. TRBV12-2 is described as a pseudogene. The CDR3 has 18 residues. Here the CDR3 DNA reads TGTGCAAGTCGCTTAAAACGCTTAGTTTGGGACCCCTACAATGAGCAGTTCTTC. Residues: CASRLKRLVWDPYNEQFF.

The V gene is TRBV3-1 (or the pseudogene TRBV3-2), the J gene TRBJ1-6; 9 positions agree with TRBD1. V lost 1 base, J lost 4 bases, and 2 bases stayed unmatched. Germline assignment: CDR1 LGHDT and CDR2 YNNKEL (reference sequence). The CDR3 is 16 amino acids. CDR3 amino acids: CASSQAGTGYNSPLHF. Here the CDR3 DNA reads TGTGCCAGCAGCCAAGCCGGGACAGGGTATAATTCACCCCTCCACTTT.

V usage is TRBV21-1 and J usage is TRBJ1-1; the table's TRBD1 call for D was not verified on the DNA. TRBV21-1 counts as a pseudogene. The CDR3 extends over 13 amino acids. The CDR3 DNA reads TGTGCCAGCAGCCGACAGGGAGGCACTGAAGCTTTCTTT. Translation gives CASSRQGGTEAFF.

V is TRBV25-1 and J is TRBJ2-1; 10 nucleotides line up with TRBD2. The CDR3 loop spans 15 amino acids. V gave up 6 bases and J gave up 7 bases; unmatched junction bases: 9. Germline V gene sequence: CDR1 MGHDK, CDR2 SYGVNS. The CDR3 DNA follows: TGTGCCAGCAGGGAAGGGCTAGCGGGAGTTAATGAGCAGTTCTTC. It is translated as CASREGLAGVNEQFF.

The V call is TRBV13, the J call TRBJ1-4, with D perhaps TRBD1 (5 bases). This CDR3 has 15 amino acids. Germline-derived CDR1 and CDR2 are PRHDT and FYEKMQ (reference sequence). Trimming took 1 base from V and 7 from J, leaving 13 bases between them. The CDR3 loop is CASSLVGGFREKLFF. The CDR3 DNA follows: TGTGCCAGCAGCTTAGTTGGGGGTTTTCGTGAAAAACTGTTTTTT.

This clone was found once. The chain combines TRBV6-4 with TRBJ2-7, with 10 bases lining up with TRBD1. Germline lookup yields CDR1 MRHNA and CDR2 SNTAGT. After removal of 5 bases from V and 7 bases from J, the junction contained 8 bases not matched to a gene. The CDR3 is made up of 14 amino acids. CDR3 sequence reads: CASSPDRGHGEQYF. The CDR3 DNA follows: TGTGCCAGCAGTCCCGACAGGGGGCATGGGGAGCAGTACTTC.

The chain links TRBV30 to TRBJ2-4, with no clear D. V was clipped by 1 base and J by 0 bases, with 7 bases between them. This CDR3 contains 14 residues. Per germline, CDR1 GTSNPN and CDR2 SVGIG (reference sequence). CDR3 nucleotides: TGTGCCTGGAGTGCCCCCCCAGCCAAAAACATTCAGTACTTC. Translating it yields CAWSAPPAKNIQYF.

The rearrangement joins TRBV2 to TRBJ1-2, with 7 bases lining up with TRBD1. CDR3 length: 15 residues. After removal of 7 bases from V and 4 bases from J, the junction contained 12 bases not matched to a gene. The V gene's germline CDR1 is SNHLY and CDR2 FYNNEI. CDR3 bases: TGTGCCAGCAAAAAAGAAAAGGGACAGAGCTATGGCTACACCTTC. As protein: CASKKEKGQSYGYTF.

This chain links TRBV28 with TRBJ1-6; 8 bases map to TRBD1. CDR1 is MDHEN, CDR2 SYDVKM, per germline. CDR3 length equals 13 residues. With V trimmed by 6 bases and J by 10 bases, 5 bases remained unmatched. This CDR3 reads CASRDREGSPLHF. The CDR3 DNA sequence: TGTGCCAGCAGGGACAGGGAAGGATCACCCCTCCACTTT.